This TCR beta chain comes out of a study of cytomegalovirus exposure and HLA in healthy donors. Whole-study results and caveats: HLA restriction was apparent for most CMV-associated TCR beta chains in a later analysis. In a later analysis, common viral pathogens appeared linked to several of the most significant clusters. A few V segments could not be told apart, such as TRBV6-2 and TRBV6-3, and were left out.

Use of 60 Vbeta and 13 Jbeta primers characterized the PCR. Here immunoSEQ multiplex PCR was the method, and the copy in TCRdb shows in-frame clones only, minus some. The sample spans approximately 140,000 clones; the ten largest clones claim about 1.6%. Regarding this clone: No antigen is known for it.

Germline V gene sequence: CDR1 SGHRS, CDR2 YFSETQ. With V trimmed by 0 bases and J by 4 bases, 5 bases remained unmatched. The CDR3 has 16 residues. This clonotype originated in a woman aged 40 to 49 in good health and CMV-seronegative. Input material: PBMCs. This chain joins TRBV5-1 and TRBJ2-2, with 8 positions matching TRBD1. Written as DNA, the CDR3 is TGCGCCAGCAGCTTGGTGCCCGACAGGGGCACCGGGGAGCTGTTTTTT. Its translation is CASSLVPDRGTGELFF.